This T cell receptor (beta chain) was sequenced for a study of cytomegalovirus exposure and HLA in healthy donors. This PCR relied on a set of 60 Vbeta primers and 13 Jbeta primers. The repertoire was sequenced with immunoSEQ multiplex PCR; TCRdb's copy has only in-frame clones and lacks some. The data contain some 190,000 clones, about four fifths of them singletons. This CDR3 has 14 residues. Trimming pared 2 bases from V and 4 bases from J, leaving 10 bases between. The germline V gene encodes CDR1 SGHDT and CDR2 YYEEEE. The TCR originated in a man aged 35-49 years in good health and CMV-seronegative. Sequencing used PBMCs. The chain links TRBV5-6 to TRBJ1-5; D possibly corresponds to TRBD1 (6 bases). The CDR3 DNA is TGTGCCAGCAGCTTTGGACAGATTAATCAGCCCCAGCATTTT. As protein: CASSFGQINQPQHF.